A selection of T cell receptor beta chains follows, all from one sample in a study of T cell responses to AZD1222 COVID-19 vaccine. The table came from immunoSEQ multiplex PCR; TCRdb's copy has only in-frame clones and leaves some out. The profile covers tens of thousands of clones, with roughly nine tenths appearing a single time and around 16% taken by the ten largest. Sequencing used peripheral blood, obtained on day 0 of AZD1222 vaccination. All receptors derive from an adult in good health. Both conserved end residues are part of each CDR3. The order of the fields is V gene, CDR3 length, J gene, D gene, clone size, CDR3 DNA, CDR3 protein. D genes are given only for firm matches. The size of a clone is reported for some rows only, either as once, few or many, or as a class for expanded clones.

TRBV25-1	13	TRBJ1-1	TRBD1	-	TGTGCCAGCAGACTGACAGGGATCGCTGAAGCTTTCTTT	CASRLTGIAEAFF
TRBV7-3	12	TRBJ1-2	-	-	TGTGCCAGCAGCTTAGATGGGGCCGGCTACACCTTC	CASSLDGAGYTF
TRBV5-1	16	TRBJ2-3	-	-	TGCGCCAGCAGCTTGGAGTCTTTTTCGGCGGGAGATACGCAGTATTTT	CASSLESFSAGDTQYF
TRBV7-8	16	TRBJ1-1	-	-	TGTGCCAGCAGCTTAGGGACAGCGAGGACGAACACTGAAGCTTTCTTT	CASSLGTARTNTEAFF
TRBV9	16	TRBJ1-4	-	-	TGTGCCAGCAGCGTAGGGGGAGAAGGTAGAGGCGAAAAACTGTTTTTT	CASSVGGEGRGEKLFF
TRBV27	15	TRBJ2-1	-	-	TGTGCCAGCAGCTCCGGGATGCTGAGCTACAATGAGCAGTTCTTC	CASSSGMLSYNEQFF
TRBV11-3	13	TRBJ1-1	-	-	TGTGCCAGCAGCTTAGAAGGGGTGACTGAAGCTTTCTTT	CASSLEGVTEAFF
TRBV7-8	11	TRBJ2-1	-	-	TGTGCCAGCAGCCCGTACAATGAGCAGTTCTTC	CASSPYNEQFF
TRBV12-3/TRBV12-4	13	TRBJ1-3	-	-	TGTGCCAGCAGTTTGACAGTTGGAAACACCATATATTTT	CASSLTVGNTIYF
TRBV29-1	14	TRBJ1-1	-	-	TGCAGCGTTGAAGTGGGGTCAGGGATCGCTGAAGCTTTCTTT	CSVEVGSGIAEAFF
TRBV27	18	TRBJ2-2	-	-	TGTGCCAGCAGTTTAGTCGAAGATAGGGCAGGGGCGACCGGGGAGCTGTTTTTT	CASSLVEDRAGATGELFF
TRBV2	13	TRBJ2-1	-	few	TGTGCCAGCAGTGAAACGGAAATCAATGAGCAGTTCTTC	CASSETEINEQFF
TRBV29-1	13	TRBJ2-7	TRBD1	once	TGCAGCGTTGAAAGGGACAGGGGTTACGAGCAGTACTTC	CSVERDRGYEQYF